The TCR beta chain described here comes from a study of blood T cells in healthy people across ages. This CDR3 has 13 residues. Trimming cost V 6 bases and J 12 bases, with 18 bases left between them. Findings of the study overall: Diversity estimated from one million T cells was considered an underestimate. Naive CD4+ cell counts and diversity both ran higher in long-lived than in aged donors.

The authors ran a second PCR of about 7 to 11 cycles using a sample-barcoded 5' primer and a J-beta primer mix. Via MiXCR, TCRdb re-called the 5' RACE reads, giving one row per CDR3 protein. The sample shows 1.5 million to 1.8 million distinct CDR3 sequences, roughly 43% of them seen only once. Individuals who donated were healthy Caucasians from Russia aged about 6 to 100. In regard to this clonotype: What it binds is unknown.

The receptor comes from a woman aged 18-30 years in good health. The sample taken for sequencing was blood. This rearrangement joins TRBV12-3 or TRBV12-4 to TRBJ2-1, with a tentative D call TRBD1 (6 bases). DNA of the CDR3: TGTGCCAGCAGAACCCTCAGGGGCCAGGGGCAGTTCTTC. Translation: CASRTLRGQGQFF.